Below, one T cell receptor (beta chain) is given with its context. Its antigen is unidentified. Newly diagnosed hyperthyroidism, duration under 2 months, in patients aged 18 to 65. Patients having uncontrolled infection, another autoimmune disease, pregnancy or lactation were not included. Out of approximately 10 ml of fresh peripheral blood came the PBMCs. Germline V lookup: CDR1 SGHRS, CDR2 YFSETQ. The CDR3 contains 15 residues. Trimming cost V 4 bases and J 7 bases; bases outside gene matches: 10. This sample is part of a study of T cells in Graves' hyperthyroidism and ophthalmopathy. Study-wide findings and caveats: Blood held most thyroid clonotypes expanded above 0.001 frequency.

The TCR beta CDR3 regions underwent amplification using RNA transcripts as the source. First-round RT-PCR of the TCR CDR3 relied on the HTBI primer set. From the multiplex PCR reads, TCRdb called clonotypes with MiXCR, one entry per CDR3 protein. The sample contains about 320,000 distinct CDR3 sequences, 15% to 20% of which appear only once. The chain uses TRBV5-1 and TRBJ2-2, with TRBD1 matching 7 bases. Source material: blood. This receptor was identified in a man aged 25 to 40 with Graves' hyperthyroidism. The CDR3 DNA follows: TGCGCCAGCAGCAAGGAGCGACAGGGCGGCGGGGAGCTGTTTTTT. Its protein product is CASSKERQGGGELFF.